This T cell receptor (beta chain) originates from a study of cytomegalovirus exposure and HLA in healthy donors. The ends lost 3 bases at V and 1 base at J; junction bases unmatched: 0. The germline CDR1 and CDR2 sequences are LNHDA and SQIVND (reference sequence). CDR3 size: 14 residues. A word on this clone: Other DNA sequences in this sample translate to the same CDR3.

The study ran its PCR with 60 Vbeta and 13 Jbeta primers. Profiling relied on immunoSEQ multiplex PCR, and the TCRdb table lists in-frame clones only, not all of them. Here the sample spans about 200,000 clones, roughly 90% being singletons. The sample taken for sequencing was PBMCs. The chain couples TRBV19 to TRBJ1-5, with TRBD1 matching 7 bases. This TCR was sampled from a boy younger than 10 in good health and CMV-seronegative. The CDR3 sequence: CASSMTGSNQPQHF. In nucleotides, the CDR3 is TGTGCCAGTAGTATGACAGGGAGCAATCAGCCCCAGCATTTT.